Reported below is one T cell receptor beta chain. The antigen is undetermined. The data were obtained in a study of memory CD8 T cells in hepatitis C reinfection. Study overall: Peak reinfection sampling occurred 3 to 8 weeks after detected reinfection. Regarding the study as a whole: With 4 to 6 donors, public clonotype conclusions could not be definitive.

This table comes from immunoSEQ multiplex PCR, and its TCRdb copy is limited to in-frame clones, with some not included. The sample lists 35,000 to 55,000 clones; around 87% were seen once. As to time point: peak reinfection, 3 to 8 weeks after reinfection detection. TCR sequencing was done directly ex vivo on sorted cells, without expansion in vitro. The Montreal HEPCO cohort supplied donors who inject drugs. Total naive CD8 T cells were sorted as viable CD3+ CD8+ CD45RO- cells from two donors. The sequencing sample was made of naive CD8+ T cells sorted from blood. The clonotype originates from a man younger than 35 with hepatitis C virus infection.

CDR3 sequence (DNA): TGTGCCAGCAGCTCCCGGTCTGGACTAGCAGGCACAGATACGCAGTATTTT. This gives the protein CASSSRSGLAGTDTQYF. The chain has TRBV5-8 and TRBJ2-3, with TRBD2 matching over 8 bases. CDR1 SGHTS and CDR2 YDEGEE come from the germline V gene. The CDR3 sequence is 17 residues long. Trimming took 3 bases from V and 1 from J; bases not matched to a gene: 10.